This T cell receptor (beta chain) derives from a study of HIV-infected patients and healthy controls. No cell fractionation was done, so the repertoire covers all unsorted peripheral blood T cells. At least ten counts were recorded for this clonotype. cDNA was made from approximately 500 ng RNA using alpha and beta constant primers. Alpha and beta chain libraries were made separately by chain-specific third strand synthesis with multiplexing indices. MiXCR, applied by TCRdb to the 5' RACE reads, yields one record per CDR3 protein. The sample lists around 26,000 distinct CDR3 sequences, more than 7.5% occurring once. V gave up 1 base and J gave up 2 bases; unmatched junction bases: 5. This CDR3 has 16 residues. Germline CDR1 SGHRS, CDR2 YFSETQ.

This sequence joins TRBV5-1 and TRBJ2-3; 9 bases line up with TRBD2. The sequenced sample consisted of blood. This clonotype was sampled from an adult in good health. This CDR3 reads CASSLWGGGATDTQYF. Here the CDR3 DNA reads TGCGCCAGCAGCTTGTGGGGCGGGGGGGCCACAGATACGCAGTATTTT.